One and the same sample provided the 32 T cell receptor beta chains below, sequenced in a study of cytomegalovirus exposure and HLA in healthy donors. Primers for the PCR totalled 60 Vbeta and 13 Jbeta. Data came from immunoSEQ multiplex PCR; TCRdb stores just in-frame clones and leaves some out. The sample has 200,000 to 250,000 clones; 75% are singletons. The sample taken for sequencing was PBMCs. The receptors shown here come from a woman between 25 and 40 years old in good health and CMV-seronegative.

The J gene is TRBJ1-1, the V gene TRBV6-5, with TRBD1 as a possible D gene (5 bases). The CDR3 is 15 residues long. Deletions cut 4 bases from V and 0 bases from J, with 12 bases between. CDR1 and CDR2 from the germline V gene are MNHEY and SVGAGI. Here the CDR3 DNA reads TGTGCCAGCAGTTCGGACACTCCCTTGAACACTGAAGCTTTCTTT. Protein product: CASSSDTPLNTEAFF.

The chain couples TRBV19 to TRBJ1-6; no definite D call. The CDR3 has 16 amino acids. V was cut by 3 bases and J by 1 base, with 10 bases left in between. Germline assignment: CDR1 LNHDA and CDR2 SQIVND (reference sequence). For the CDR3, the DNA is TGTGCCAGTAGTATGTTGCGGGTTTCCTATAATTCACCCCTCCACTTT. Amino acids: CASSMLRVSYNSPLHF.

Worth noting for this clone: Its ends do not fully match the called genes, so a read error is possible. This sequence joins TRBV9 and TRBJ2-3; 8 bases map to TRBD2. Germline V gene data show CDR1 as SGDLS and CDR2 as YYNGEE. There are 17 residues in the CDR3. The CDR3 DNA sequence: TGTGTCAGCAGCGTAGGGGCTAGCGGGTCTAGCACAGATACGCAGTATTTT. Its protein is CVSSVGASGSSTDTQYF.

J is TRBJ2-2 and V is TRBV5-1, with 8 nucleotides matching TRBD1. Germline V lookup: CDR1 SGHRS, CDR2 YFSETQ. The CDR3 has 15 residues. After removal of 4 bases from V and 6 bases from J, the junction contained 8 bases not matched to a gene. CDR3 sequence (DNA): TGCGCCAGCAGCCCGAGACAGGGGACGCCCGGGGAGCTGTTTTTT. Residues: CASSPRQGTPGELFF.

V usage is TRBV5-1 and J usage is TRBJ2-5, with TRBD1 matching 11 bases. V lost 0 bases to trimming and J lost 4 bases; unmatched junction nucleotides: 2. CDR3 length: 15 amino acids. Per the germline V gene, CDR1 is SGHRS and CDR2 is YFSETQ. The chain's CDR3 is CASSLGGQGGETQYF. In DNA form, the CDR3 reads TGCGCCAGCAGCTTGGGGGGACAGGGGGGAGAGACCCAGTACTTC.

The chain carries TRBV6-1 and TRBJ1-5, with D maybe TRBD1 (6 bases). The CDR3 is made up of 15 amino acids. The ends were cut back, 0 bases at V and 9 bases at J, with 15 bases in the middle. Germline CDR1 and CDR2: MNHNS and SASEGT. The CDR3 reads CASSEAYRVRGPQHF. CDR3 nucleotides: TGTGCCAGCAGTGAAGCGTACAGGGTCAGGGGGCCCCAGCATTTT.

This chain uses TRBV2 with TRBJ1-3; 8 nucleotides match TRBD1. This CDR3 has 14 residues. V was pared by 6 bases and J by 4 bases, with 5 bases of the junction left unmatched. CDR1 is SNHLY and CDR2 is FYNNEI in the germline V gene. The chain's CDR3 is CASRRTGSGNTIYF. The CDR3 DNA reads TGTGCCAGCAGGCGGACAGGGTCCGGAAACACCATATATTTT.

V gene TRBV29-1 combines with J gene TRBJ1-2; possibly TRBD1 for D (6 bases). Germline assignment: CDR1 SQVTM and CDR2 ANQGSEA. The length of the CDR3 is 14 residues. V lost 4 bases to trimming and J lost 8 bases, with 20 bases between them. Here the CDR3 DNA reads TGCAGCGTTGGTGTCTCGGGGGGCGCGGTCGGCTACACCTTC. As protein: CSVGVSGGAVGYTF.

The chain combines TRBV30 with TRBJ2-3; 8 bases map to TRBD2. The J segment lost 2 bases and the V segment lost 0 bases, leaving 1 base of the junction unmatched. In germline, CDR1 is GTSNPN, CDR2 SVGIG (reference sequence). The CDR3 extends over 14 amino acids. The CDR3, as DNA: TGTGCCTGGAGTGTAGCGGGGGCCACAGATACGCAGTATTTT. It translates to CAWSVAGATDTQYF.

The V call is TRBV2, the J call TRBJ1-5; possibly TRBD1 for D (5 bases). V lost 10 bases and J 8 bases, leaving 21 bases between the germline ends. CDR1 is SNHLY and CDR2 is FYNNEI in the germline V gene. This CDR3 comprises 14 residues. For the CDR3, the DNA is TGTGCCATTTCCGTGACTCAGGACAACAAGCCCCAGCATTTT. Translated, it gives CAISVTQDNKPQHF.

This clone was seen a few times. The chain uses TRBV19 and TRBJ1-1; possible D gene TRBD1, 5 bases. Germline-derived CDR1 and CDR2 are LNHDA and SQIVND (reference sequence). This CDR3 has 15 amino acids. The germline V and J ends were trimmed by 4 bases and 0 bases, with 12 bases remaining between them. The DNA for the CDR3 is TGTGCCAGTAGTAACGACAGAACTATGAACACTGAAGCTTTCTTT. Translation: CASSNDRTMNTEAFF.

Regarding this clone: The sample has other DNA sequences that encode this CDR3 too. The rearrangement links TRBV10-1 to TRBJ2-1; 10 bases are shared with TRBD2. J lost 6 bases, V lost 0 bases, and 2 bases had no gene match. The CDR3 is 15 residues long. Germline CDR1 is WNHNN and CDR2 is SYGVQD (reference sequence). The DNA for the CDR3 is TGCGCCAGCAGTGAGTCACTAGCGGGGACCAATGAGCAGTTCTTC. Protein: CASSESLAGTNEQFF.

CDR3 in DNA: TGTGCCTGGAGTATGAGCAGGTCCCGTTCGGCCCTCCACTTT. It encodes CAWSMSRSRSALHF. The chain is built from TRBV30 and TRBJ1-6; D not certain. Germline values: CDR1 GTSNPN, CDR2 SVGIG (reference sequence). The V and J ends lost 2 bases and 14 bases respectively, with 19 bases between them. The CDR3 consists of 14 residues.

The rearrangement uses TRBV27 and TRBJ2-1; 9 bases align to TRBD1. The germline V gene encodes CDR1 MNHEY and CDR2 SMNVEV (reference sequence). The ends lost 5 bases at V and 7 bases at J; junction bases unmatched: 9. This CDR3 region has 15 residues. The CDR3 spells CASSIGQGLWNEQFF. CDR3 bases: TGTGCCAGCAGTATCGGACAGGGGCTTTGGAATGAGCAGTTCTTC.

This clone occurred many times. The gene calls are TRBV29-1 and TRBJ1-1; weak D call: TRBD1 (6 bases). Looked up from germline, CDR1 is SQVTM and CDR2 is ANQGSEA. V dropped 4 bases and J dropped 3 bases, with 15 bases sitting between them. This CDR3 has 14 amino acids. CDR3 coding DNA: TGCAGCGTTGTACCGGGACAAGGGGACACTGAAGCTTTCTTT. It specifies CSVVPGQGDTEAFF.

V usage is TRBV11-2 and J usage is TRBJ1-1; TRBD1 matches 7 bases. This CDR3 is built from 12 residues. J was trimmed by 4 bases and V by 11 bases; bases with no gene match: 7. Per germline, CDR1 SGHAT and CDR2 FQNNGV. CDR3 in DNA: TGTGCCGCCCGGGCAGGGGGCACTGAAGCTTTCTTT. The encoded protein is CAARAGGTEAFF. The whole variable domain, remainder taken from reference TRBV11-2 and TRBJ1-1, is EAGVAQSPRYKIIEKRQSVAFWCNPISGHATLYWYQQILGQGPKLLIQFQNNGVVDDSQLPKDRFSAERLKGVDSTLKIQPAKLEDSAVYLCAARAGGTEAFFGQGTRLTVV.

This rearrangement joins TRBV7-8 to TRBJ1-1; possible D gene TRBD1, 6 bases. V was trimmed by 5 bases and J by 6 bases, leaving 10 bases between them. In germline, CDR1 is SGHVS, CDR2 FQNEAQ. The CDR3 spans 12 residues. The CDR3 is CASSPDSSEAFF. As DNA, the CDR3 is TGTGCCAGCAGCCCGGACAGCTCTGAAGCTTTCTTT. The full variable domain, rest sourced from reference TRBV7-8 and TRBJ1-1, is GAGVSQSPRYKVAKRGQDVALRCDPISGHVSLFWYQQALGQGPEFLTYFQNEAQLDKSGLPSDRFFAERPEGSVSTLKIQRTQQEDSAVYLCASSPDSSEAFFGQGTRLTVV.

CDR3 sequence: CAWTASSYEQYF. The CDR3 nucleotides are TGTGCCTGGACCGCGAGCTCCTACGAGCAGTACTTC. The rearrangement joins TRBV30 to TRBJ2-7; D gene uncertain. V lost 4 bases and J 0 bases, leaving 7 bases between the germline ends. The germline gives CDR1 GTSNPN, CDR2 SVGIG (reference sequence). The length of the CDR3 is 12 residues. The complete variable domain, with remaining parts taken from reference TRBV30 and TRBJ2-7, reads SQTIHQWPATLVQPVGSPLSLECTVEGTSNPNLYWYRQAAGRGLQLLFYSVGIGQISSEVPQNLSASRPQDRQFILSSKKLLLSDSGFYLCAWTASSYEQYFGPGTRLTVT.

The gene calls are TRBV4-2 and TRBJ1-6; D not resolved. The V and J ends lost 1 base and 7 bases respectively, with 11 bases between them. The CDR3 covers 15 residues. Germline V gene data show CDR1 as LGHNA and CDR2 as YNFKEQ. The CDR3 spells CASSQASGGNSPLHF. The CDR3, as DNA: TGTGCCAGCAGCCAAGCCTCGGGTGGCAATTCACCCCTCCACTTT.

This chain links TRBV4-1 with TRBJ2-7, with 7 bases lining up with TRBD2. Germline V CDR1 and CDR2: MGHRA, YSYEKL. V shed 0 bases and J 0 bases; nucleotides not matched to a gene: 5. This CDR3 contains 16 residues. CDR3 nucleotides: TGCGCCAGCAGCCAAGAAGTCCTAGCGGCCTCCTACGAGCAGTACTTC. This encodes CASSQEVLAASYEQYF.

Note on this clone: At one end, the junction sequence differs from germline, possibly due to a read error. The chain combines TRBV7-9 with TRBJ2-1; 8 nucleotides agree with TRBD2. CDR1 SEHNR and CDR2 FQNEAQ come from the germline V gene (reference sequence). The CDR3 sequence is 17 residues long. The CDR3 here is CDSSSARAGGPSNEQFF. For the CDR3, the DNA is TGTGACAGCAGCTCCGCCCGTGCGGGGGGCCCATCCAATGAGCAGTTCTTC.

On this clone: At one boundary the junction diverges from the germline segment, which might be a read error. This chain connects TRBV7-9 to TRBJ2-1; tentative D call: TRBD1 (5 bases). This CDR3 is built from 15 residues. In germline, CDR1 is SEHNR, CDR2 FQNEAQ (reference sequence). The CDR3 coding sequence is TGTTCCAGCAGCTTAACGCAGGGTCCGTACAATGAGCAGTTCTTC. It yields the protein CSSSLTQGPYNEQFF.

The chain employs TRBV11-2 and TRBJ1-1; D not certain. V was clipped by 6 bases and J by 2 bases, with 4 bases between them. The CDR3 length is 11 residues. CDR1 and CDR2 (germline): SGHAT, FQNNGV. Here the CDR3 DNA reads TGTGCCAGCAGAACAAACACTGAAGCTTTCTTT. Its translation: CASRTNTEAFF. Based on the CDR3 plus reference TRBV11-2 and TRBJ1-1, the full variable domain is EAGVAQSPRYKIIEKRQSVAFWCNPISGHATLYWYQQILGQGPKLLIQFQNNGVVDDSQLPKDRFSAERLKGVDSTLKIQPAKLEDSAVYLCASRTNTEAFFGQGTRLTVV.

The chain employs TRBV10-1 and TRBJ1-1; tentative D call: TRBD1 (5 bases). The germline gives CDR1 WNHNN, CDR2 SYGVQD (reference sequence). This CDR3 is built from 14 residues. The V end lost 3 bases, the J end lost 4 bases, and 12 bases lay between the germline ends. The DNA for the CDR3 is TGCGCCAGCAGTGACACCGGGGGAGGCACTGAAGCTTTCTTT. The encoded protein is CASSDTGGGTEAFF.

Comment on this clone: An end of the junction differs from the germline gene, which may be a read error. Different DNA sequences within this sample yield the same CDR3. The chain links TRBV30 to TRBJ1-3; D unclear. CDR1 and CDR2 (germline): GTSNPN, SVGIG (reference sequence). The CDR3 runs to 12 residues. CDR3 region: CATESSGNTIYF. CDR3 in DNA: TGCGCCACCGAGAGCTCTGGAAACACCATATATTTT.

V usage is TRBV2 and J usage is TRBJ2-2; 7 positions agree with TRBD1. Germline V CDR1 and CDR2: SNHLY, FYNNEI. This CDR3 has 15 amino acids. Trimming removed 4 bases from V and 4 bases from J; junction bases left unmatched: 6. CDR3 DNA: TGTGCCAGCAGTGCGCGGACAGGCGGCACCGGGGAGCTGTTTTTT. Translation gives CASSARTGGTGELFF.

The genes are TRBV7-9 and TRBJ2-5; unclear D gene. The CDR3 length is 12 residues. Germline loops: CDR1 SEHNR, CDR2 FQNEAQ (reference sequence). Trimming removed 0 bases at V and 4 bases at J, with 3 bases between. CDR3 sequence: CASSLARETQYF. The CDR3 DNA sequence: TGTGCCAGCAGCTTAGCGCGAGAGACCCAGTACTTC. Filled out from reference TRBV7-9 and TRBJ2-5, the complete variable domain reads DTGVSQNPRHKITKRGQNVTFRCDPISEHNRLYWYRQTLGQGPEFLTYFQNEAQLEKSRLLSDRFSAERPKGSFSTLEIQRTEQGDSAMYLCASSLARETQYFGPGTRLLVL.

This clone came up once. The chain combines TRBV9 with TRBJ2-1; 15 bases line up with TRBD2. This CDR3 region has 16 residues. Germline CDR1 and CDR2: SGDLS and YYNGEE. Trimming took 3 bases from V and 7 from J; bases not matched to a gene: 5. The CDR3 region has the DNA TGTGCCAGCAGCGGGACTAGCGGGGGGGCAGGTAATGAGCAGTTCTTC. Protein product: CASSGTSGGAGNEQFF.

The gene calls are TRBV2 and TRBJ1-2; the D gene is possibly TRBD1 (6 bases). This CDR3 has 16 amino acids. Trimming took 1 base from V and 0 from J, leaving 12 bases between them. The germline V gene encodes CDR1 SNHLY and CDR2 FYNNEI. The CDR3 sequence is CASSEEGAGANYGYTF. The CDR3 DNA is TGTGCCAGCAGTGAAGAGGGAGCAGGGGCTAACTATGGCTACACCTTC.

V and J are TRBV5-1 and TRBJ2-5; TRBD1 matches at 10 bases. The V gene end was trimmed by 3 bases and the J gene end by 5 bases; junction bases not matched to a gene: 10. This CDR3 is 16 amino acids long. Germline V gives CDR1 SGHRS, CDR2 YFSETQ. The CDR3 here is CASSSSGTGDGETQYF. The CDR3 DNA reads as TGCGCCAGCAGCTCCTCCGGGACAGGGGACGGGGAGACCCAGTACTTC.

This chain links TRBV10-3 with TRBJ2-2; TRBD2 might be the D (5 bases). Germline V lookup: CDR1 ENHRY, CDR2 SYGVKD. Trimming shortened V by 6 bases and J by 2 bases, and 13 bases separated the two germline ends. This CDR3 has 15 residues. Written as DNA, the CDR3 is TGTGCCATCAGCCCCCCCGGGGTAAACACCGGGGAGCTGTTTTTT. Protein product: CAISPPGVNTGELFF.

To note about this clone: The junction does not match germline at one end; this may be a read error. The chain links TRBV7-9 to TRBJ2-7; TRBD1 is a possible D gene (5 bases). The CDR3 consists of 16 residues. Germline V gives CDR1 SEHNR, CDR2 FQNEAQ (reference sequence). CDR3 in amino acids: CSSSVSTGVISYEQYF. CDR3 DNA: TGTTCCAGCAGCGTCAGCACAGGCGTTATATCCTACGAGCAGTACTTC.